This passage covers 26 T cell receptor beta chains from one sample sequenced in a study of T cell responses to AZD1222 COVID-19 vaccine. Profiled with immunoSEQ multiplex PCR; TCRdb holds only in-frame clones, not every one. This table has about 140,000 clones, about 92% appearing once. Specimen: peripheral blood, collected on day 0 of AZD1222 vaccination. Source of these receptors: an adult in good health.

This chain links TRBV6-5 with TRBJ1-2; D gene unclear. The germline V gene has CDR1 MNHEY and CDR2 SVGAGI. There are 13 residues in the CDR3. V gave up 6 bases and J gave up 4 bases, with 12 bases separating them. The DNA for the CDR3 is TGTGCCAGCAGCGTCCGTTCTGGCTATGGCTACACCTTC. Residues: CASSVRSGYGYTF.

The V and J genes are TRBV15 and TRBJ1-1; D remains unclear. CDR3 length: 14 residues. The V gene lost 0 bases and the J gene lost 1 base, with 6 bases spanning the gap. Germline V gene data show CDR1 as LNHNV and CDR2 as YYDKDF (reference sequence). CDR3 DNA sequence: TGTGCCACCAGCAGAGATGGCCAGAACACTGAAGCTTTCTTT. Protein sequence: CATSRDGQNTEAFF.

The J gene is TRBJ1-2, the V gene TRBV9; D not certain. The V end was cut by 3 bases, the J end by 3 bases, with 12 bases between. CDR1 and CDR2 from the germline V gene are SGDLS and YYNGEE. The CDR3 runs 14 residues. The CDR3 DNA is TGTGCCAGCAGCGGGCGAGGGCAGCACTATGGCTACACCTTC. It codes for CASSGRGQHYGYTF.

The J gene is TRBJ2-1, the V gene TRBV7-2, with 11 bases lining up with TRBD2. J gave up 9 bases and V 5 bases, and 9 bases lay outside the gene matches. CDR1 SGHTA and CDR2 FQGNSA come from the germline V gene. The CDR3 is 15 amino acids. The CDR3 DNA is TGTGCCAGCAGCCCACGGACTAGCGGGCGTTCTGAGCAGTTCTTC. Translating it yields CASSPRTSGRSEQFF. Variable domain in full (rest from reference TRBV7-2 and TRBJ2-1): GAGVSQSPSNKVTEKGKDVELRCDPISGHTALYWYRQSLGQGLEFLIYFQGNSAPDKSGLPSDRFSAERTGGSVSTLTIQRTQQEDSAVYLCASSPRTSGRSEQFFGPGTRLTVL.

J is TRBJ2-1 and V is TRBV6-2 or TRBV6-3; 7 nucleotides line up with TRBD2. There are 15 residues in the CDR3. CDR1 and CDR2 (germline): MNHEY, SVGEGT. J was trimmed by 9 bases and V by 5 bases; bases with no gene match: 13. The DNA for the CDR3 is TGTGCCAGCAGTCCCGTGGCGGGAGCATTGAGTGAGCAGTTCTTC. Its protein product is CASSPVAGALSEQFF.

V is TRBV5-6 and J is TRBJ1-1, with D perhaps matching TRBD1 (5 bases). The CDR3 contains 13 residues. The germline gives CDR1 SGHDT, CDR2 YYEEEE. V was trimmed by 0 bases and J by 4 bases, leaving 7 bases between them. CDR3 region: CASSLGGTTEAFF. In DNA form, the CDR3 reads TGTGCCAGCAGCTTGGGGGGGACCACTGAAGCTTTCTTT. The full variable domain, rest sourced from reference TRBV5-6 and TRBJ1-1, is DAGVTQSPTHLIKTRGQQVTLRCSPKSGHDTVSWYQQALGQGPQFIFQYYEEEERQRGNFPDRFSGHQFPNYSSELNVNALLLGDSALYLCASSLGGTTEAFFGQGTRLTVV.

The table lists this clone with a count of one. The gene calls are TRBV19 and TRBJ1-4; 7 bases are shared with TRBD1. The germline V gene has CDR1 LNHDA and CDR2 SQIVND (reference sequence). The V and J ends lost 7 bases and 8 bases, in that order; junction bases with no gene match: 10. This CDR3 is 14 amino acids long. CDR3: CASTTWDSQEKLFF. The CDR3, as DNA: TGTGCCAGTACCACCTGGGACAGCCAAGAAAAACTGTTTTTT.

The chain's CDR3 is CASSQARYGYTF. Written as DNA, the CDR3 is TGTGCCAGCAGCCAAGCACGATATGGCTACACCTTC. The chain recombines TRBV14 with TRBJ1-2; unclear D gene. This CDR3 is built from 12 residues. The germline V gene has CDR1 SGHDN and CDR2 FVKESK. V was clipped by 1 base and J by 5 bases, with 5 bases between them.

This clone was picked up a small number of times. The gene calls are TRBV28 and TRBJ1-3, with TRBD1 as a possible D gene (6 bases). Deletions cut 5 bases from V and 4 bases from J, with 15 bases between. Per germline, CDR1 MDHEN and CDR2 SYDVKM. CDR3 length: 15 amino acids. The CDR3 here is CASSGPGQLGNTIYF. The CDR3 DNA sequence: TGTGCCAGCAGTGGACCGGGACAATTAGGAAACACCATATATTTT. Variable domain in full (rest from reference TRBV28 and TRBJ1-3): DVKVTQSSRYLVKRTGEKVFLECVQDMDHENMFWYRQDPGLGLRLIYFSYDVKMKEKGDIPEGYSVSREKKERFSLILESASTNQTSMYLCASSGPGQLGNTIYFGEGSWLTVV.

The CDR3 region is CATGPGGINEQFF. DNA for the CDR3: TGTGCCACCGGGCCGGGAGGAATAAATGAGCAGTTCTTC. The J gene is TRBJ2-1, the V gene TRBV6-5, with 7 nucleotides matching TRBD2. The V gene's germline CDR1 is MNHEY and CDR2 SVGAGI. CDR3 size: 13 residues. Trimming cost V 10 bases and J 7 bases; bases outside gene matches: 10.

V and J are TRBV24-1 and TRBJ2-3, with D perhaps TRBD1 (5 bases). The CDR3 runs to 15 residues. Per germline, CDR1 KGHDR and CDR2 SFDVKD. The V and J ends lost 3 bases and 4 bases respectively, with 13 bases between them. The CDR3 loop is CATSDIQVKADTQYF. CDR3 nucleotide sequence: TGTGCCACCAGTGATATACAGGTTAAGGCAGATACGCAGTATTTT.

The genes are TRBV4-2 and TRBJ1-2; D gene unclear. This CDR3 is built from 18 residues. Per germline, CDR1 LGHNA and CDR2 YNFKEQ. Trimming removed 0 bases from V and 7 bases from J, with 24 bases in between. The chain's CDR3 is CASSQEYGWDLSTGGYTF. As DNA, the CDR3 is TGTGCCAGCAGCCAAGAATATGGATGGGATCTCTCAACGGGTGGCTACACCTTC.

J is TRBJ1-2 and V is TRBV6-5; no definite D call. Germline CDR1 is MNHEY and CDR2 is SVGAGI. CDR3 length equals 13 residues. V lost 4 bases, J lost 1 base, and 7 bases lay in between. The CDR3 reads CASSLDGNYGYTF. The DNA for the CDR3 is TGTGCCAGCAGTTTGGACGGTAACTATGGCTACACCTTC.

This rearrangement joins TRBV19 to TRBJ2-1; 7 positions match TRBD2. The junction had 8 bases not matched to a gene; V was cut back by 7 bases and J by 2 bases. In germline, CDR1 is LNHDA, CDR2 SQIVND (reference sequence). CDR3 length: 15 residues. This CDR3 is CASTLLAGAYNEQFF. CDR3 nucleotides: TGTGCCAGTACCCTTCTGGCGGGAGCCTACAATGAGCAGTTCTTC.

This chain joins TRBV28 and TRBJ2-2; D possibly corresponds to TRBD1 (6 bases). This CDR3 contains 13 residues. V was cut by 11 bases and J by 0 bases, with 10 bases left in between. CDR1 is MDHEN, CDR2 SYDVKM, per germline. DNA for the CDR3: TGTGCCGGAGCAGGGGCGAACACCGGGGAGCTGTTTTTT. This encodes CAGAGANTGELFF.

The chain uses TRBV13 and TRBJ1-2, with 8 bases matching TRBD1. In germline, CDR1 is PRHDT, CDR2 FYEKMQ (reference sequence). This CDR3 is built from 14 residues. The ends lost 6 bases at V and 6 bases at J; junction bases unmatched: 9. The CDR3 region is CASSLNRGLNGYTF. The CDR3 DNA sequence: TGTGCCAGCAGTCTAAACAGGGGGTTAAATGGCTACACCTTC.

The chain joins TRBV9 to TRBJ2-3, with TRBD1 matching 7 bases. Germline trimming cut 3 bases from V and 4 bases from J; bases unmatched to any gene: 11. The germline V gene has CDR1 SGDLS and CDR2 YYNGEE. The CDR3 runs 16 residues. Written as DNA, the CDR3 is TGTGCCAGCAGCGATACGGGACAGTGGACCGCAGATACGCAGTATTTT. Protein product: CASSDTGQWTADTQYF.

V is TRBV20-1 and J is TRBJ2-1; unclear D gene. The CDR3 runs 11 residues. The germline V gene encodes CDR1 DFQATT and CDR2 SNEGSKA (reference sequence). The V end was cut by 5 bases, the J end by 7 bases, with 9 bases between. The CDR3 spells CSAPSQNEQFF. The CDR3 DNA is TGCAGTGCTCCCTCCCAAAATGAGCAGTTCTTC.

This sequence joins TRBV7-9 and TRBJ2-1; D not resolved. The CDR3 has 12 amino acids. V was cut by 3 bases and J by 9 bases, with 9 bases left in between. The germline CDR1 and CDR2 sequences are SEHNR and FQNEAQ (reference sequence). The CDR3 is CASSFASSEQFF. As DNA, the CDR3 is TGTGCCAGCAGCTTTGCCTCCAGTGAGCAGTTCTTC.

CDR3 nucleotide sequence: TGTGCCATCAGTGACTACGGGACAGGGTTCGAGCAGTACTTC. It encodes CAISDYGTGFEQYF. The V call is TRBV10-3, the J call TRBJ2-7; 9 bases align to TRBD1. CDR1 is ENHRY and CDR2 is SYGVKD in the germline V gene. J lost 6 bases, V lost 3 bases, and 6 bases had no gene match. The CDR3 totals 14 residues.

The sample holds one count of this clone. The V call is TRBV14, the J call TRBJ1-2, with D maybe TRBD1 (5 bases). Germline loops: CDR1 SGHDN, CDR2 FVKESK. Trimming shortened V by 4 bases and J by 4 bases, and 13 bases separated the two germline ends. This CDR3 is 14 amino acids long. The CDR3 protein is CASSPFRGGYGYTF. DNA of the CDR3: TGTGCCAGCAGCCCGTTCCGGGGCGGCTATGGCTACACCTTC.

The CDR3 region is CASSQEEIGRGGGYTF. DNA for the CDR3: TGCGCCAGCAGCCAAGAAGAGATTGGCAGGGGGGGCGGCTACACCTTC. This chain uses TRBV4-1 with TRBJ1-2; TRBD1 matches 7 bases. CDR1 and CDR2 from the germline V gene are MGHRA and YSYEKL. V shed 0 bases and J 8 bases; nucleotides not matched to a gene: 12. The CDR3 is 16 residues long.

The rearrangement links TRBV18 to TRBJ1-2; possible D gene TRBD1, 6 bases. Germline-derived CDR1 and CDR2 are KGHSH and LQKENI. This CDR3 spans 14 amino acids. Trimming stripped 8 bases from V and 4 bases from J, with 17 bases between. CDR3 DNA sequence: TGTGCCAGCCTCAGGGGAGGAGGTTCCTATGGCTACACCTTC. Translating gives CASLRGGGSYGYTF.

In this sample, this clone turned up once. V is TRBV19 and J is TRBJ1-1; 8 bases are a match to TRBD1. Germline CDR1 LNHDA, CDR2 SQIVND (reference sequence). With 3 bases clipped from V and 3 bases from J, the junction kept 12 bases outside the gene matches. This CDR3 has 17 amino acids. CDR3 sequence: CASSIRGGQAGHTEAFF. The CDR3 nucleotides are TGTGCCAGTAGTATTCGCGGGGGACAGGCAGGACACACTGAAGCTTTCTTT.

CDR3 in DNA: TGCAGCGTTGAATTGGCTAGCGGCCCATCCTACAATGAGCAGTTCTTC. It encodes CSVELASGPSYNEQFF. The chain links TRBV29-1 to TRBJ2-1; TRBD2 matches 7 bases. There are 16 residues in the CDR3. Germline CDR1 and CDR2: SQVTM and ANQGSEA. J lost 1 base, V lost 2 bases, and 8 bases had no gene match.

The rearrangement links TRBV5-4 to TRBJ1-3; unclear D gene. The CDR3 has 13 amino acids. V was pared by 3 bases and J by 2 bases, with 6 bases between. Germline V lookup: CDR1 SGHNT, CDR2 YYREEE (reference sequence). DNA of the CDR3: TGTGCCAGCAGCTCCCCACCTGGAAACACCATATATTTT. It specifies CASSSPPGNTIYF.